Listed below are T cell receptor beta chains from one sample, sequenced in a study of OX40 agonist ivuxolimab in advanced cancers. Only in-frame clones appear in the TCRdb table, and some are missing; sequencing was by immunoSEQ multiplex PCR. Here the sample spans tens of thousands of clones, around 82% being singletons. The source material was CD4+ or CD8+ T cells sorted from blood, sampled in a trial of the OX40 agonist ivuxolimab. The origin of the receptors is an adult with an advanced solid tumor such as melanoma, head and neck, liver or kidney cancer. Both conserved end residues are part of each CDR3. A D gene is named only where the DNA matches it firmly. Size is stated for part of the rows, as once, few or many counts, or as a class when the clone is expanded.

j_call: TRBJ2-5
clone_size: -
d_call: TRBD1
v_call: TRBV4-1
cdr3_nt: TGCGCCAGCAGCCAGGGACAGGGGCAGTGGGAGACCCAGTACTTC
cdr3_aa: CASSQGQGQWETQYF

j_call: TRBJ1-5
clone_size: -
d_call: TRBD1
v_call: TRBV30
cdr3_nt: TGTGCCTGGAGGGGGGACAGGGATCAGCCCCAGCATTTT
cdr3_aa: CAWRGDRDQPQHF

j_call: TRBJ1-4
clone_size: -
d_call: TRBD1
v_call: TRBV5-1
cdr3_nt: TGCGCCAGCAGCTTGGTTACAGGGGGTAATGAAAAACTGTTTTTT
cdr3_aa: CASSLVTGGNEKLFF

j_call: TRBJ1-5
clone_size: -
d_call: TRBD1
v_call: TRBV2
cdr3_nt: TGTGCCAGCGGGACAGACAATCTAAGCAATCAGCCCCAGCATTTT
cdr3_aa: CASGTDNLSNQPQHF

j_call: TRBJ2-3
clone_size: few
d_call: -
v_call: TRBV10-3
cdr3_nt: TGTGCCATCAGTGGGGACCTTTCAGATACGCAGTATTTT
cdr3_aa: CAISGDLSDTQYF

j_call: TRBJ1-4
clone_size: once
d_call: -
v_call: TRBV4-1
cdr3_nt: TGCGCCAGCAGCCTCACAGGGTACGATGAAAAACTGTTTTTT
cdr3_aa: CASSLTGYDEKLFF

j_call: TRBJ2-3
clone_size: -
d_call: -
v_call: TRBV4-1
cdr3_nt: TGCGCCAGCAGCCAAGCCGGGAGTACAGATACGCAGTATTTT
cdr3_aa: CASSQAGSTDTQYF

j_call: TRBJ2-3
clone_size: -
d_call: TRBD2
v_call: TRBV4-2
cdr3_nt: TGTGCCAGCAGCACCCGGACTAGATATACGCAGTATTTT
cdr3_aa: CASSTRTRYTQYF

j_call: TRBJ1-5
clone_size: -
d_call: TRBD1
v_call: TRBV19
cdr3_nt: TGTGCCAGTAGTAAACTTGGGACAGGCGTTAATCAGCCCCAGCATTTT
cdr3_aa: CASSKLGTGVNQPQHF

j_call: TRBJ1-5
clone_size: few
d_call: TRBD1
v_call: TRBV10-3
cdr3_nt: TGTGCCACTTCAGGGGGAAATAGCAATCAGCCCCAGCATTTT
cdr3_aa: CATSGGNSNQPQHF

j_call: TRBJ2-1
clone_size: few
d_call: -
v_call: TRBV21-1
cdr3_nt: TGTGCCAGCAGCAAGGGGGACCCGAACAGGGGGCGCGTGGATGAGCAGTTCTTC
cdr3_aa: CASSKGDPNRGRVDEQFF

j_call: TRBJ1-5
clone_size: -
d_call: -
v_call: TRBV4-3
cdr3_nt: TGCGCCAGCAGCCAAGATCCCGCCAGGAATCAGCCCCAGCATTTT
cdr3_aa: CASSQDPARNQPQHF

j_call: TRBJ2-1
clone_size: -
d_call: TRBD2
v_call: TRBV7-9
cdr3_nt: TGTGCCAGCAGCTTAGGTTCTAGCGGGGATGAGCAGTTCTTC
cdr3_aa: CASSLGSSGDEQFF

j_call: TRBJ2-7
clone_size: -
d_call: -
v_call: TRBV5-5
cdr3_nt: TGTGCCAGCAGCTTGGGGGCCTACGAGCAGTACTTC
cdr3_aa: CASSLGAYEQYF

j_call: TRBJ2-1
clone_size: -
d_call: TRBD2
v_call: TRBV27
cdr3_nt: TGTGCCAGCAGTTTATTTACCAGACTAGCGGGGAACAATGAGCAGTTCTTC
cdr3_aa: CASSLFTRLAGNNEQFF

j_call: TRBJ2-6
clone_size: -
d_call: -
v_call: TRBV7-2
cdr3_nt: TGTGCCAGCAGCCCGGTGGTGGTTACCCGGACCTCTGGGGCCAACGTCCTGACTTTC
cdr3_aa: CASSPVVVTRTSGANVLTF